Listed here are 26 T cell receptor beta chains from one sample, sequenced in a study of T cell responses to AZD1222 COVID-19 vaccine. Only in-frame clones appear in the TCRdb table, and some are missing; sequencing was by immunoSEQ multiplex PCR. Seen here are about 42,000 clones, approximately 88% observed once, and the top ten hold 20% to 30%. This sample comprised peripheral blood, obtained 28 days after the second AZD1222 dose. These receptors originate from an adult who received the AZD1222 COVID-19 vaccine.

This clone was seen once. This rearrangement joins TRBV7-9 to TRBJ2-7; D ambiguous. Germline values: CDR1 SEHNR, CDR2 FQNEAQ (reference sequence). This CDR3 contains 12 residues. Trimming removed 2 bases from V and 5 bases from J, with 7 bases in between. The CDR3 DNA is TGTGCCAGCAGCTTAAACAACAACGAGCAGTACTTC. Translated, it gives CASSLNNNEQYF.

The rearrangement joins TRBV27 to TRBJ1-6; D ambiguous. The CDR3 runs to 15 residues. V was shortened by 2 bases and J by 3 bases, with 8 bases between the two germline ends. Germline V gene data show CDR1 as MNHEY and CDR2 as SMNVEV (reference sequence). The CDR3 sequence: CASSLEASYNSPLHF. The CDR3 DNA reads as TGTGCCAGCAGTTTAGAAGCCAGCTATAATTCACCCCTCCACTTT.

This clone was seen a handful of times. The genes are TRBV19 and TRBJ2-6; unclear D gene. The CDR3 sequence is 16 residues long. Between the trimmed V and J ends, which lost 1 base and 0 bases, there was a span of 7 bases. CDR1 and CDR2 from the germline V gene are LNHDA and SQIVND (reference sequence). CDR3 in amino acids: CASSIGPSSGANVLTF. Here the CDR3 DNA reads TGTGCCAGTAGTATAGGCCCTTCCTCTGGGGCCAACGTCCTGACTTTC.

V is TRBV7-2 and J is TRBJ1-4, with D maybe TRBD1 (5 bases). This CDR3 comprises 14 residues. CDR1 is SGHTA, CDR2 FQGNSA, per germline. The V and J ends lost 2 bases and 7 bases respectively, with 11 bases between them. The CDR3 is CASSLMGRGEKLFF. The DNA of the CDR3 is TGTGCCAGCAGCTTAATGGGGCGTGGTGAAAAACTGTTTTTT.

V gene TRBV19 combines with J gene TRBJ2-3, with D maybe TRBD1 (5 bases). The CDR3 has 14 residues. Trimming took 3 bases from V and 3 from J, leaving 10 bases between them. Germline assignment: CDR1 LNHDA and CDR2 SQIVND (reference sequence). The CDR3 DNA reads as TGTGCCAGTAGTATTCTGGCAGGGACAGATACGCAGTATTTT. Translated: CASSILAGTDTQYF.

This clone was detected only once. The CDR3 DNA follows: TGTGCCAGCTCAAGGAGCTCCTACGAGCAGTACTTC. Protein product: CASSRSSYEQYF. The chain links TRBV18 to TRBJ2-7; D unclear. V gave up 5 bases and J gave up 0 bases, with 5 bases separating them. The CDR3 length is 12 residues. CDR1 and CDR2 from the germline V gene are KGHSH and LQKENI.

J is TRBJ1-1 and V is TRBV14, with D tentatively TRBD1 (5 bases). The CDR3 consists of 13 residues. Germline V gives CDR1 SGHDN, CDR2 FVKESK. Deletions cut 4 bases from V and 1 base from J, with 7 bases between. This chain's CDR3 is CASSPGTNTEAFF. CDR3 DNA sequence: TGTGCCAGCAGCCCGGGGACGAACACTGAAGCTTTCTTT.

V is TRBV4-2 and J is TRBJ1-5; 7 nucleotides match TRBD1. Trimming took 0 bases from V and 6 from J; bases not matched to a gene: 5. This CDR3 contains 15 residues. CDR1 is LGHNA, CDR2 YNFKEQ, per germline. The CDR3 protein is CASSQDQGDGQPQHF. The CDR3 region has the DNA TGTGCCAGCAGCCAAGATCAGGGGGACGGTCAGCCCCAGCATTTT.

This clone was observed a handful of times. The chain uses TRBV6-5 and TRBJ2-7, with 7 positions matching TRBD2. V lost 11 bases to trimming and J lost 3 bases; unmatched junction nucleotides: 10. The germline V gene encodes CDR1 MNHEY and CDR2 SVGAGI. The CDR3 runs to 13 residues. CDR3 nucleotides: TGTGCCGGTAGGACTAGTCCGGGCTACGAGCAGTACTTC. This encodes CAGRTSPGYEQYF.

The chain recombines TRBV11-3 with TRBJ2-1; 10 positions agree with TRBD2. V lost 3 bases, J lost 5 bases, and 4 bases stayed unmatched. CDR3 length: 15 amino acids. Germline V gives CDR1 SGHNT, CDR2 YENEEA. CDR3: CASSLLAGVHNEQFF. As DNA, the CDR3 is TGTGCCAGCAGCTTGCTAGCGGGGGTTCACAATGAGCAGTTCTTC.

Written as DNA, the CDR3 is TGTGCCACCAGTGATTCTCGGACAGCCGTCTTGTACAATGAGCAGTTCTTC. Its translation: CATSDSRTAVLYNEQFF. The chain recombines TRBV24-1 with TRBJ2-1, with D possibly matching TRBD1 (6 bases). V was trimmed by 2 bases and J by 4 bases, leaving 17 bases between them. The CDR3 runs to 17 residues. Germline V lookup: CDR1 KGHDR, CDR2 SFDVKD.

This sequence joins TRBV29-1 and TRBJ2-7; maybe TRBD1 (5 bases). Trimming cost V 6 bases and J 3 bases, with 12 bases left between them. CDR1 is SQVTM, CDR2 ANQGSEA, per germline. The CDR3 contains 12 residues. CDR3: CSVQGTSYEQYF. Written as DNA, the CDR3 is TGCAGCGTCCAGGGAACCAGCTACGAGCAGTACTTC.

The chain recombines TRBV5-5 with TRBJ1-1, with unresolved D. The CDR3 runs 11 residues. V lost 5 bases to trimming and J lost 2 bases, with 4 bases between them. CDR1 and CDR2 from the germline V gene are SGHKS and YYEKEE (reference sequence). The CDR3 coding sequence is TGTGCCAGCAGTCATAACACTGAAGCTTTCTTT. Its protein product is CASSHNTEAFF.

This rearrangement joins TRBV12-5 to TRBJ2-2; 8 nucleotides agree with TRBD2. Losses at the gene ends were 2 bases for V and 1 base for J; bases not matched to a gene: 3. The CDR3 loop spans 16 amino acids. Germline CDR1 LGHNT, CDR2 FRNRAP. The CDR3 DNA reads as TGTGCTAGTGGTTTGTTGGCGGGAGGGAACACCGGGGAGCTGTTTTTT. Translating gives CASGLLAGGNTGELFF.

The gene calls are TRBV5-8 and TRBJ2-2; 7 bases align to TRBD1. The V gene end was trimmed by 2 bases and the J gene end by 7 bases; junction bases not matched to a gene: 8. CDR3 length: 15 amino acids. Germline V gene sequence: CDR1 SGHTS, CDR2 YDEGEE. The CDR3 sequence is CASSFNRGAIGELFF. The CDR3 DNA reads TGTGCCAGCAGCTTCAACAGGGGCGCGATCGGGGAGCTGTTTTTT.

This clone was recorded once. V is TRBV19 and J is TRBJ1-2; D ambiguous. V was pared by 5 bases and J by 4 bases, with 11 bases between. The CDR3 totals 13 residues. Germline CDR1 and CDR2: LNHDA and SQIVND (reference sequence). CDR3 protein: CASSDRVVYGYTF. The CDR3, as DNA: TGTGCCAGTAGTGACCGGGTCGTCTATGGCTACACCTTC.

CDR3 loop: CASSLADRVQETQYF. CDR3 nucleotides: TGCGCCAGCAGCTTGGCCGACAGGGTACAAGAGACCCAGTACTTC. The chain links TRBV5-1 to TRBJ2-5; 7 positions agree with TRBD1. The CDR3 has 15 residues. In germline, CDR1 is SGHRS, CDR2 YFSETQ. V was pared by 0 bases and J by 2 bases, with 4 bases of the junction left unmatched. Supplemented by reference TRBV5-1 and TRBJ2-5, the full variable domain reads KAGVTQTPRYLIKTRGQQVTLSCSPISGHRSVSWYQQTPGQGLQFLFEYFSETQRNKGNFPGRFSGRQFSNSRSEMNVSTLELGDSALYLCASSLADRVQETQYFGPGTRLLVL.

This chain uses TRBV7-9 with TRBJ2-1; D might be TRBD1 (6 bases). Germline-derived CDR1 and CDR2 are SEHNR and FQNEAQ (reference sequence). V gave up 5 bases and J gave up 5 bases, with 16 bases separating them. The CDR3 runs to 15 residues. The DNA of the CDR3 is TGTGCCAGCAGCCTCCGGGACAACGGTAACAATGAGCAGTTCTTC. It is translated as CASSLRDNGNNEQFF.

The chain carries TRBV5-1 and TRBJ1-6; D is possibly TRBD1 (6 bases). The germline V gene has CDR1 SGHRS and CDR2 YFSETQ. Trimming shortened V by 4 bases and J by 6 bases, and 14 bases separated the two germline ends. This CDR3 has 15 amino acids. The CDR3 reads CASSKGQTVNSPLHF. The CDR3 coding sequence is TGCGCCAGCAGCAAAGGACAGACAGTTAATTCACCCCTCCACTTT.

The rearrangement uses TRBV9 and TRBJ1-5; D gene unclear. There are 13 residues in the CDR3. V lost 2 bases and J 8 bases, leaving 11 bases between the germline ends. Germline CDR1 SGDLS, CDR2 YYNGEE. CDR3 sequence: CASSVDTFEPQHF. CDR3 in DNA: TGTGCCAGCAGCGTCGACACCTTCGAGCCCCAGCATTTT.

The chain links TRBV2 to TRBJ2-7, with 10 bases matching TRBD1. In germline, CDR1 is SNHLY, CDR2 FYNNEI. J gave up 2 bases and V 7 bases, and 5 bases lay outside the gene matches. The CDR3 totals 14 residues. The DNA of the CDR3 is TGTGCCAGCATTTGGACAGGGGGTCCCTACGAGCAGTACTTC. This translates into CASIWTGGPYEQYF.

This clone turned up a few times. The chain links TRBV29-1 to TRBJ1-5; the match to TRBD1 covers 8 bases. Germline V gene lookup returns CDR1 SQVTM and CDR2 ANQGSEA. With 5 bases clipped from V and 10 bases from J, the junction kept 7 bases outside the gene matches. The CDR3 loop spans 12 amino acids. CDR3 coding DNA: TGCAGCGTTAGTCAGGGGGCGGGCCCCCAGCATTTT. Translated, it gives CSVSQGAGPQHF.

The chain couples TRBV18 to TRBJ1-3; D remains ambiguous. V lost 0 bases and J 2 bases, leaving 8 bases between the germline ends. The CDR3 has 15 amino acids. Germline V gene lookup returns CDR1 KGHSH and CDR2 LQKENI. The CDR3 loop is CASSPPVLAGNTIYF. DNA for the CDR3: TGTGCCAGCTCACCACCGGTCCTAGCTGGAAACACCATATATTTT.

The CDR3 protein is CASSLDFGVSWNSPLHF. CDR3 nucleotide sequence: TGTGCCAGCAGCTTAGATTTTGGGGTTTCGTGGAATTCACCCCTCCACTTT. The rearrangement uses TRBV7-9 and TRBJ1-6; D is ambiguous. V lost 1 base to trimming and J lost 7 bases, with 17 bases between them. Germline CDR1 and CDR2: SEHNR and FQNEAQ (reference sequence). This CDR3 contains 17 residues. Full variable domain (outside the CDR3, taken from reference TRBV7-9 and TRBJ1-6): DTGVSQNPRHKITKRGQNVTFRCDPISEHNRLYWYRQTLGQGPEFLTYFQNEAQLEKSRLLSDRFSAERPKGSFSTLEIQRTEQGDSAMYLCASSLDFGVSWNSPLHFGNGTRLTVT.

V usage is TRBV6-1 and J usage is TRBJ1-2; D is unresolved. The CDR3 is 13 residues long. Germline CDR1 is MNHNS and CDR2 is SASEGT. V was clipped by 2 bases and J by 4 bases, with 8 bases between them. The CDR3 reads CASSEQEGYGYTF. Here the CDR3 DNA reads TGTGCCAGCAGTGAACAGGAGGGCTATGGCTACACCTTC.

This clone appeared a single time. The V and J genes are TRBV10-3 and TRBJ2-7; D call uncertain. Trimming stripped 0 bases from V and 0 bases from J, with 12 bases between. CDR1 is ENHRY and CDR2 is SYGVKD in the germline V gene. The CDR3 loop spans 16 amino acids. CDR3 coding DNA: TGTGCCATCAGTGAGTCGAAGGGTCTCTTCTCCTACGAGCAGTACTTC. It specifies CAISESKGLFSYEQYF.